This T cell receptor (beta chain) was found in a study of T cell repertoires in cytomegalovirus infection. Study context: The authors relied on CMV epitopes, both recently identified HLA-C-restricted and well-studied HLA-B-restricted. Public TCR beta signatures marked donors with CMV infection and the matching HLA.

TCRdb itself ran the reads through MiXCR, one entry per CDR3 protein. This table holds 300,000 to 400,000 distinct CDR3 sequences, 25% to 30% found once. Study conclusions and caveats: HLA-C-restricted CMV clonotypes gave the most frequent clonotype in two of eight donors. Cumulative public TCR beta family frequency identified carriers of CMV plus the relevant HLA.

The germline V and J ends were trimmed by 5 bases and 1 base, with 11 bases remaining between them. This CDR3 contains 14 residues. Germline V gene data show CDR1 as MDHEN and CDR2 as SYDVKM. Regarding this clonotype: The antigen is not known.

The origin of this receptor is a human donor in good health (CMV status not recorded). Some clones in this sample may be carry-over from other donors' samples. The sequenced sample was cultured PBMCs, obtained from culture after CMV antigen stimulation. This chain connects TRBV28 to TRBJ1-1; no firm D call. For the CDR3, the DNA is TGTGCCAGCAGTCCTCTAGTGGGGAACACTGAAGCTTTCTTT. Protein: CASSPLVGNTEAFF.